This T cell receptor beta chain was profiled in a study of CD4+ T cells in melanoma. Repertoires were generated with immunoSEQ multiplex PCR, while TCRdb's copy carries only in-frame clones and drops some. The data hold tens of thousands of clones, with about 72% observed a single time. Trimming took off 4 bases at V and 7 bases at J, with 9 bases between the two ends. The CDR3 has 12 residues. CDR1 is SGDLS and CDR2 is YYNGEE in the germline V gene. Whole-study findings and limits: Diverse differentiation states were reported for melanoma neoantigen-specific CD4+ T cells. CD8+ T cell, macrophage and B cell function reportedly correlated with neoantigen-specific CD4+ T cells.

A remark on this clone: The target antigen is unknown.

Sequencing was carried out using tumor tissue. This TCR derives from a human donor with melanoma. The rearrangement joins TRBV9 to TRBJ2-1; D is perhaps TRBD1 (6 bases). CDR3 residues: CASSPQGNEQFF. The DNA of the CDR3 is TGTGCCAGCAGCCCTCAGGGGAATGAGCAGTTCTTC.